The rows below give T cell receptor beta chains drawn from one sample of a study of blood T cells in healthy people across ages. MiXCR was run by TCRdb on the 5' RACE reads, yielding one entry per CDR3 protein. This table holds approximately 800,000 distinct CDR3 sequences, roughly 40% found once. The sample was blood. The origin of the receptors is a man aged 18-30 years in good health. Both conserved end residues are part of each CDR3. The D gene is left open where the match is weak. Clone size is not always given. Where it is, it says once, few, many or a class for expanded clones.

>TRBV6-6|TRBD1|TRBJ1-5|many
CASSRTGTYQPQHF
TGTGCCAGCAGTAGGACAGGTACTTACCAGCCCCAGCATTTT
>TRBV27|NA|TRBJ1-2|NA
CASSPRGRVPPHGYTF
TGTGCCAGCAGTCCCCGGGGCAGGGTCCCCCCCCATGGCTACACCTTC
>TRBV7-2|NA|TRBJ1-2|NA
CASSSRTVGYIF
TGTGCCAGCAGCTCCCGGACAGTTGGCTACATCTTC
>TRBV21-1|NA|TRBJ2-2|once
CASSNATGELFF
TGTGCCAGCAGCAACGCCACCGGGGAGCTGTTTTTT
>TRBV6-1|NA|TRBJ1-1|few
CASSEIRGPKNTEAFF
TGTGCCAGCAGTGAAATCAGGGGCCCAAAGAACACTGAAGCTTTCTTT
>TRBV14|NA|TRBJ2-1|NA
CASAGAASYEQFF
TGTGCCTCCGCCGGGGCCGCGTCCTATGAGCAGTTCTTC
>TRBV10-3|TRBD2|TRBJ2-7|NA
CAITAGQTYEQYF
TGTGCCATCACAGCGGGGCAAACCTACGAGCAGTACTTC
>TRBV7-9|TRBD1|TRBJ1-1|many
CASSLATGMNTEAFF
TGTGCCAGCAGCTTGGCGACAGGGATGAACACTGAAGCTTTCTTT
>TRBV15|NA|TRBJ1-5|NA
CATRGGSQPQHF
TGTGCCACCAGGGGGGGTAGTCAGCCCCAGCATTTT
>TRBV27|NA|TRBJ1-5|few
CASSLSGNNQPQHF
TGTGCCAGCAGTTTATCAGGAAACAATCAGCCCCAGCATTTT
>TRBV12-3/TRBV12-4|TRBD1|TRBJ1-5|NA
CASNPSTGGDQPQHF
TGTGCCAGCAATCCCTCGACAGGGGGGGATCAGCCCCAGCATTTT
>TRBV6-5|NA|TRBJ2-7|NA
CASSLNGFREQYF
TGTGCCAGCAGCCTCAACGGTTTCAGAGAGCAGTACTTC
>TRBV19|NA|TRBJ2-7|NA
CASSGAGPYEQYF
TGTGCCAGTAGTGGAGCTGGACCCTACGAGCAGTACTTC
>TRBV7-8|NA|TRBJ2-7|NA
CASSSLDSSYEQYF
TGTGCCAGCAGCTCCTTAGACAGCTCCTACGAGCAGTACTTC
>TRBV20-1|TRBD2|TRBJ2-3|few
CSAPVGLAGSKSTDTQYF
TGCAGTGCACCGGTCGGACTAGCGGGGAGTAAAAGTACAGATACGCAGTATTTT
>TRBV12-3/TRBV12-4|NA|TRBJ2-5|many
CASSLTRLAGETQYF
TGTGCCAGCAGTCTCACGAGGCTAGCAGGAGAGACCCAGTACTTC
>TRBV10-3|NA|TRBJ2-5|NA
CAIRTGTAIDNEQYF
TGTGCCATCAGAACCGGGACCGCCATAGACAATGAGCAGTACTTC
>TRBV5-1|TRBD1|TRBJ1-6|NA
CASSREGTGEASPPHF
TGCGCCAGCAGCCGTGAAGGGACAGGGGAAGCTTCACCCCCCCACTTT
>TRBV25-1|NA|TRBJ2-3|few
CASSEWGGPTDTQYF
TGTGCCAGCAGTGAATGGGGGGGGCCCACAGATACGCAGTATTTT
>TRBV7-2|NA|TRBJ1-2|NA
CASSPSGRYYGYTF
TGTGCCAGCAGCCCATCGGGCCGATACTATGGCTACACCTTC
>TRBV12-5|NA|TRBJ2-6|few
CASGFLSSGANVLTF
TGTGCTAGTGGTTTTCTGAGCTCTGGGGCCAACGTCCTGACTTTC
>TRBV20-1|NA|TRBJ1-1|NA
CSAGLTGNTEAFF
TGCAGTGCTGGATTGACAGGGAACACTGAAGCTTTCTTT
>TRBV27|NA|TRBJ2-5|NA
CASSLSPRGTEETQYF
TGTGCCAGCAGTTTATCCCCACGGGGCACCGAAGAGACCCAGTACTTC
>TRBV5-1|NA|TRBJ1-2|NA
CASSQNGGGYTF
TGCGCCAGCAGCCAGAACGGTGGGGGCTACACCTTC
>TRBV12-3/TRBV12-4|TRBD2|TRBJ2-1|many
CASSLERGVDNEQFF
TGTGCCAGCAGTTTGGAGCGGGGAGTTGACAATGAGCAGTTCTTC
>TRBV20-1|TRBD1|TRBJ1-4|NA
CSAREAQGAEKLFF
TGCAGTGCTAGAGAAGCACAGGGGGCGGAAAAACTGTTTTTT
>TRBV4-3|TRBD1|TRBJ1-4|NA
CVSSQDRQGAHNEKLFF
TGCGTCAGCAGCCAAGATCGCCAGGGGGCCCATAATGAAAAACTGTTTTTT
>TRBV20-1|TRBD2|TRBJ2-1|NA
CSASGTSGGDNEQFF
TGCAGTGCTTCCGGGACTAGCGGGGGGGACAATGAGCAGTTCTTC
>TRBV7-2|NA|TRBJ1-1|few
CASSPVGGENTEAFF
TGTGCCAGCAGCCCAGTAGGGGGGGAGAACACTGAAGCTTTCTTT
>TRBV6-2/TRBV6-3|NA|TRBJ2-3|NA
CASSYRGGSSTDTQYF
TGTGCCAGCAGTTACCGGGGCGGCTCTAGCACAGATACGCAGTATTTT
>TRBV7-9|TRBD1|TRBJ1-4|few
CASSLVRDRAKLFF
TGTGCCAGCAGCTTAGTCCGGGACAGGGCAAAACTGTTTTTT
>TRBV6-5|NA|TRBJ2-7|NA
CASSYSSLRAGEQYF
TGTGCCAGCAGTTACTCGAGTCTCAGGGCCGGCGAGCAGTACTTC
>TRBV7-2|TRBD1|TRBJ1-1|NA
CASSLERDRLRAFF
TGTGCCAGCAGCTTAGAGAGGGACAGACTTAGGGCTTTCTTT
>TRBV19|TRBD2|TRBJ2-3|few
CASSAELAGGPDTQYF
TGTGCCAGTAGTGCCGAACTAGCGGGGGGCCCAGATACGCAGTATTTT
>TRBV2|NA|TRBJ1-6|NA
CASSFDRPATLHF
TGTGCCAGCAGTTTCGACAGGCCAGCGACCCTCCACTTT
>TRBV12-3/TRBV12-4|TRBD1|TRBJ1-4|few
CASSLNPGQGREKLFF
TGTGCCAGCAGTCTGAATCCGGGACAGGGTCGGGAAAAACTGTTTTTT
>TRBV10-3|NA|TRBJ2-1|NA
CAISSRGDEQFF
TGTGCCATCAGCTCCAGGGGAGATGAGCAGTTCTTC
>TRBV6-6|NA|TRBJ1-1|few
CASSLRMNTEAFF
TGTGCCAGCAGTTTACGAATGAACACTGAAGCTTTCTTT
>TRBV28|NA|TRBJ1-4|many
CASRTGPATNEKLFF
TGTGCCAGCAGGACAGGACCTGCAACTAATGAAAAACTGTTTTTT
>TRBV5-1|NA|TRBJ2-1|NA
CASSLVPGYGNEQFF
TGCGCCAGCAGCTTGGTACCCGGCTACGGCAATGAGCAGTTCTTC
>TRBV27|TRBD1|TRBJ2-7|few
CASRPHGTDTYEQYF
TGTGCCAGCAGACCACACGGGACAGACACCTACGAGCAGTACTTC
>TRBV12-3/TRBV12-4|NA|TRBJ2-3|NA
CASTLDSGESTDTQYF
TGTGCCAGCACCCTGGACAGTGGGGAGAGCACAGATACGCAGTATTTT
>TRBV9|NA|TRBJ2-1|NA
CATSVGGGTSYNEQFF
TGTGCCACCAGCGTAGGAGGGGGTACCTCCTACAATGAGCAGTTCTTC
>TRBV2|NA|TRBJ2-1|NA
CASSEEGETQFF
TGTGCCAGCAGTGAAGAGGGGGAGACCCAGTTCTTC
>TRBV5-5|TRBD1|TRBJ1-5|few
CASSAGTARAGQPQHF
TGTGCCAGCAGCGCCGGGACAGCTCGGGCCGGACAGCCCCAGCATTTT
>TRBV20-1|NA|TRBJ1-5|NA
CSASLWGGNQPQHF
TGCAGTGCTAGTCTCTGGGGTGGCAATCAGCCCCAGCATTTT
>TRBV15|NA|TRBJ2-3|many
CATSRERFSTDTQYF
TGTGCCACCAGCAGAGAACGGTTTAGCACAGATACGCAGTATTTT
>TRBV4-3|NA|TRBJ2-7|few
CASSQDIRENSYEQYF
TGCGCCAGCAGCCAAGATATCCGGGAAAACTCCTACGAGCAGTACTTC
>TRBV12-3/TRBV12-4|NA|TRBJ1-5|NA
CASSPGAWGQPQHF
TGTGCCAGCAGTCCAGGGGCTTGGGGTCAGCCCCAGCATTTT
>TRBV2|NA|TRBJ2-7|few
CASSELGQGRQYF
TGTGCCAGCAGTGAATTAGGGCAGGGGAGGCAGTACTTC
>TRBV14|NA|TRBJ2-5|NA
CASSQVVTGTQYF
TGTGCCAGCAGCCAAGTTGTTACAGGGACCCAGTACTTC
>TRBV3-1|NA|TRBJ1-5|NA
CASSQVAGATQHF
TGTGCCAGCAGCCAAGTGGCCGGGGCGACCCAGCATTTT
>TRBV20-1|NA|TRBJ2-7|many
CSAFDQLKYEQYF
TGCAGTGCCTTTGACCAGCTAAAGTACGAGCAGTACTTC
>TRBV7-2|NA|TRBJ1-4|NA
CASSSPLQDYNEKLFF
TGTGCCAGCAGCTCCCCCCTACAGGATTATAATGAAAAACTGTTTTTT
>TRBV6-6|NA|TRBJ2-3|few
CASSGTRPSTDTQYF
TGTGCCAGCAGCGGGACAAGACCTAGCACAGATACGCAGTATTTT
>TRBV21-1|NA|TRBJ1-6|NA
CASSKPPGRHSKASYNSPLHF
TGTGCCAGCAGCAAACCCCCCGGGAGGCACTCAAAGGCGTCCTATAATTCACCCCTCCACTTT
>TRBV29-1|NA|TRBJ2-2|NA
CSVTSGEGGGELFF
TGCAGCGTTACTTCCGGGGAAGGGGGCGGGGAGCTGTTTTTT